The TCR beta chain described here comes from a study of blood T cell repertoires in COVID-19. Assay: immunoSEQ multiplex PCR; the TCRdb copy retains only in-frame clones and omits some. The sample yields a few hundred thousand clones, around 88% seen once. The CDR3 runs to 16 residues. Trimming took 6 bases from V and 1 from J; bases not matched to a gene: 9. CDR1 is SGHTA and CDR2 is FQGNSA in the germline V gene. The clonotype comes from a woman aged 25 to 45 who had recovered from COVID-19. The sample taken for sequencing was peripheral blood. This chain uses TRBV7-2 with TRBJ2-3; 8 bases map to TRBD2. CDR3 DNA sequence: TGTGCCAGCAGGGCCATAGCGGGGTCGGGCACAGATACGCAGTATTTT. It translates to CASRAIAGSGTDTQYF.